The 10 T cell receptor beta chains below come from one sample, sequenced in a study of T-cell memory formation after mild COVID-19. TCRdb called the 5' RACE reads again in MiXCR, with one record for every CDR3 protein. Altogether approximately 340,000 distinct CDR3 sequences are present, roughly 13% being singletons, with the ten largest covering around a fifth. The sample consisted of PBMCs or a T cell subset sorted from them (not recorded which). The receptors originated from a man younger than 35 who had mild COVID-19 (a few samples of this study predate the infection). Cell type and time point are not known.

This clonotype has a handful of counts. The chain combines TRBV24-1 with TRBJ2-2, with 8 bases identical to TRBD1. V was clipped by 4 bases and J by 6 bases; unmatched bases: 9. This CDR3 region has 16 residues. Germline values: CDR1 KGHDR, CDR2 SFDVKD. CDR3 DNA: TGTGCCACCAGTGACTGGGACAGGACCTTTTCCGGGGAGCTGTTTTTT. Protein: CATSDWDRTFSGELFF.

Only a few counts were recorded for this clonotype. CDR3 protein: CASEPQPQHF. The CDR3, as DNA: TGTGCCAGCGAACCTCAGCCCCAGCATTTT. The rearrangement links TRBV28 to TRBJ1-5, with D uncertain. The V and J ends lost 8 bases and 6 bases respectively, with 5 bases between them. There are 10 residues in the CDR3. Germline V gene lookup returns CDR1 MDHEN and CDR2 SYDVKM.

The chain is built from TRBV9 and TRBJ2-1; a possible D gene is TRBD2 (6 bases). This CDR3 is 14 amino acids long. V shed 4 bases and J shed 6 bases, with 14 bases lying between them. Germline assignment: CDR1 SGDLS and CDR2 YYNGEE. The CDR3 protein is CASSPGRGPNEQFF. In DNA, the CDR3 is TGTGCCAGCAGCCCAGGGCGGGGCCCCAATGAGCAGTTCTTC.

This clonotype was counted only a few times. This chain links TRBV6-5 with TRBJ2-5; 12 bases match TRBD2. The CDR3 contains 15 residues. The germline CDR1 and CDR2 sequences are MNHEY and SVGAGI. The V and J ends lost 5 bases and 2 bases, in that order; junction bases with no gene match: 3. The CDR3 DNA sequence: TGTGCCAGCAGTCGACTAGCGGGGGAACAAGAGACCCAGTACTTC. This translates into CASSRLAGEQETQYF.

The V gene is TRBV7-2, the J gene TRBJ1-2; no clear D. CDR3 length: 16 amino acids. Germline V gene sequence: CDR1 SGHTA, CDR2 FQGNSA. Trimming shortened V by 5 bases and J by 4 bases, and 20 bases separated the two germline ends. The CDR3 sequence: CASSPLSNPSFYGYTF. The CDR3 region has the DNA TGTGCCAGCAGCCCCCTTTCGAACCCCTCTTTCTATGGCTACACCTTC.

The chain couples TRBV7-9 to TRBJ2-1; 13 bases fit TRBD2. The length of the CDR3 is 21 residues. V was clipped by 1 base and J by 0 bases; unmatched bases: 12. CDR1 is SEHNR, CDR2 FQNEAQ, per germline (reference sequence). The CDR3 here is CASSLELAGGRSPSSYNEQFF. Here the CDR3 DNA reads TGTGCCAGCAGCTTAGAACTAGCGGGGGGGAGATCCCCGAGCTCCTACAATGAGCAGTTCTTC.

This clonotype was counted at least ten times. The chain recombines TRBV29-1 with TRBJ2-7; D call uncertain. Germline V CDR1 and CDR2: SQVTM, ANQGSEA. The CDR3 has 13 amino acids. Trimming left V 4 bases short and J 4 bases short, with 14 bases between. CDR3 DNA sequence: TGCAGCGTTGGTTGGGTAGAGACGTACGAGCAGTACTTC. As protein: CSVGWVETYEQYF.

At least ten counts were recorded for this clonotype. The J gene is TRBJ2-5, the V gene TRBV7-2, with 7 bases matching TRBD1. Germline loops: CDR1 SGHTA, CDR2 FQGNSA. This CDR3 region has 13 residues. After removal of 11 bases from V and 7 bases from J, the junction contained 13 bases not matched to a gene. The CDR3 DNA follows: TGTGCCTCCACGACAGGGCGGTCAGCGACCCAGTACTTC. Translating it yields CASTTGRSATQYF.

This clonotype turned up a few times. The chain combines TRBV6-2 or TRBV6-3 with TRBJ2-7; D assignment may be TRBD1 or TRBD2 (5 bases each). Germline V gene lookup returns CDR1 MNHEY and CDR2 SVGEGT. The CDR3 has 14 residues. Trimming cost V 7 bases and J 6 bases, with 19 bases left between them. The CDR3 loop reads CASTVGPLLAEQYV. Written as DNA, the CDR3 is TGTGCCAGCACCGTGGGACCCCTCTTAGCCGAGCAGTACGTC.

This chain connects TRBV19 to TRBJ1-5, with TRBD1 matching over 7 bases. The germline gives CDR1 LNHDA, CDR2 SQIVND (reference sequence). Trimming removed 5 bases from V and 4 bases from J; junction bases left unmatched: 11. The CDR3 loop spans 16 amino acids. Here the CDR3 reads CASSRNRGGGNQPQHF. The CDR3 DNA reads as TGTGCCAGTAGTCGTAACAGGGGAGGCGGGAATCAGCCCCAGCATTTT.